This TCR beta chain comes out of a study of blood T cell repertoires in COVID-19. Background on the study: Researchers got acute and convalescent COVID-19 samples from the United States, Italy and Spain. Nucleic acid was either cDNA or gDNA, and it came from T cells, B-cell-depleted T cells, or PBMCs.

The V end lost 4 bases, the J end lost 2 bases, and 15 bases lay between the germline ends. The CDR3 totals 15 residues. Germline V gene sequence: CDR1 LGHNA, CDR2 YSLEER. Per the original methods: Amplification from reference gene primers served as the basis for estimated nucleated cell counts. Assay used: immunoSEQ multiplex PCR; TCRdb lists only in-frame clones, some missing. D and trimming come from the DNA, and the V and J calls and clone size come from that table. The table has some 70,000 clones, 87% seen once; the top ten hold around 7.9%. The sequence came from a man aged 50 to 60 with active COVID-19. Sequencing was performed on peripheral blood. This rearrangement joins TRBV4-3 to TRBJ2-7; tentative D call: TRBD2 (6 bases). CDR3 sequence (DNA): TGCGCCAGCAGCCCGTCCGGCCGGGGGACCTACGAGCAGTACTTC. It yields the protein CASSPSGRGTYEQYF.